A selection of T cell receptor beta chains follows, all from one sample in a study of blood T cell repertoires in COVID-19. TCRdb's table, derived via immunoSEQ multiplex PCR, lists solely in-frame clones and lacks some. The table lists a few hundred thousand clones, approximately 83% of them singletons, with approximately 2.9% in the top ten. Sequencing was carried out using peripheral blood. Receptor source: a woman aged 25 to 39 who had recovered from COVID-19. CDR3s include the opening cysteine and the closing phenylalanine or tryptophan. Fields, in order: clone size, J gene, V gene, D gene, CDR3 DNA, CDR3 protein. The D gene is left open where the match is weak. Clone size is shown for a subset of rows, as once, few, many or a class of expanded clone.

>NA|TRBJ2-5|TRBV28|TRBD1
TGTGCCAGCAGTTTCTCCGGGACAGGGGCCGGGAAGACCCAGTACTTC
CASSFSGTGAGKTQYF
>NA|TRBJ2-1|TRBV28|TRBD1
TGTGCCAGCAGGAGGACAGGGGGAAATGAGCAGTTCTTC
CASRRTGGNEQFF
>few|TRBJ2-7|TRBV19|TRBD1
TGTGCCAGTAGCAACAGGGGCGGCTACGAGCAGTACTTC
CASSNRGGYEQYF
>once|TRBJ1-1|TRBV10-1|NA
TGCGCCAGCAGTGAGTCCGGCGGAGACAGGTACGAAGCTTTCTTT
CASSESGGDRYEAFF
>NA|TRBJ2-3|TRBV6-2/TRBV6-3|TRBD2
TGTGCCAGCAGTTCCTATTCGACTAGCCATACGCAGTATTTT
CASSSYSTSHTQYF
>NA|TRBJ2-1|TRBV9|TRBD1
TGTGCCAGCAGCGTAGAAACCGGGACAGGGTACGATGAGCAGTTCTTC
CASSVETGTGYDEQFF
>NA|TRBJ2-5|TRBV10-3|TRBD2
TGTGCCATTGGGGAGCGGGGGCCGGAGACCCAGTACTTC
CAIGERGPETQYF
>NA|TRBJ1-1|TRBV27|NA
TGTGCCAGTACACGGGGAGATCTGAACACTGAAGCTTTCTTT
CASTRGDLNTEAFF
>NA|TRBJ2-1|TRBV2|TRBD2
TGTGCCACTCTATCTAGCGGGAGAGGGCGGGAGCAGTTCTTC
CATLSSGRGREQFF
>NA|TRBJ1-2|TRBV28|TRBD1
TGTGCCAGCAGTTTAGACAGGGGATTAAGGGGCTACACCTTC
CASSLDRGLRGYTF
>NA|TRBJ2-6|TRBV9|NA
TGTGCCAGCAGCGAGCAAACTGGGGCCAACGTCCTGACTTTC
CASSEQTGANVLTF
>NA|TRBJ2-2|TRBV7-9|TRBD2
TGTGCCAGCAGCCTGAGTCAGGGAGGGGACACCGGGGAGCTGTTTTTT
CASSLSQGGDTGELFF
>NA|TRBJ2-7|TRBV10-3|TRBD2
TGTGCCATCAGTGGGGGACTAGCGGGAGGGCCCAACGAGCAGTACTTC
CAISGGLAGGPNEQYF
>NA|TRBJ2-7|TRBV4-1|TRBD1
TGCGCCAGCAGCCAACACAGGGGAGAAACCTACGAGCAGTACTTC
CASSQHRGETYEQYF
>NA|TRBJ2-3|TRBV6-5|TRBD1
TGTGCCAGCAGGGGACAGGCCAGCACAGATACGCAGTATTTT
CASRGQASTDTQYF
>NA|TRBJ1-1|TRBV11-3|NA
TGTGCCAGCAGCTTAACAAGGAACACTGAAGCTTTCTTT
CASSLTRNTEAFF
>NA|TRBJ2-1|TRBV6-5|NA
TGTGCCAGCAGCCGAACGGAGGCCAACGAGCAGTTCTTC
CASSRTEANEQFF
>NA|TRBJ2-1|TRBV5-1|TRBD2
TGCGCCAGCAGCCCCGTGACTAGCGGGAGGGCCCGAGATGAGCAGTTCTTC
CASSPVTSGRARDEQFF